This TCR beta chain came from a study of shared clonotypes between healthy human individuals. The table came from immunoSEQ multiplex PCR; TCRdb's copy has only in-frame clones and leaves some out. This repertoire shows roughly 2.5 million clones, around 94% found once; its top ten account for over 0.12%. Sequencing input: naive CD4+ T cells sorted from blood. As for subset: CD45RA+ positively selected. This receptor was identified in a man aged 18 to 29 in good health.

The CDR3 loop is CASSVGGTGGQPQHF. CDR3 coding DNA: TGTGCCAGCAGCGTAGGGGGGACAGGGGGTCAGCCCCAGCATTTT. This chain uses TRBV9 with TRBJ1-5; 11 bases match TRBD1. Germline values: CDR1 SGDLS, CDR2 YYNGEE. V dropped 0 bases and J dropped 6; count of bases not matched to a gene: 2. CDR3 length: 15 amino acids.